This T cell receptor (beta chain) was observed in a study of T cell responses to AZD1222 COVID-19 vaccine. Regarding the study as a whole: Vaccination with two AZD1222 doses was followed by a rise in Spike-specific TCR breadth and depth. Donors were largely white British and mainly female; clonal diversity was possibly underestimated. CD4 TCRs linked to vaccination spanned spike, dominating at 160-218 and 743-854. Unmutated variant regions reportedly attract nearly half of all spike-specific TCRs.

The assay was immunoSEQ multiplex PCR, and TCRdb's table has in-frame clones only and misses some. The sample consists of roughly 83,000 clones, 86% of them appearing once. Worth noting for this clone: Its antigen is currently unknown.

Deletions cut 2 bases from V and 2 bases from J, with 13 bases between. The CDR3 covers 15 residues. Germline CDR1 reads SGHNT; CDR2 reads YYREEE (reference sequence). The chain joins TRBV5-4 to TRBJ2-5; the D is unclear. The sequenced sample was peripheral blood, obtained on day 0 of AZD1222 vaccination. The receptor comes from an adult in good health. The DNA of the CDR3 is TGTGCCAGCAGCTTAGGTGGTTTGATACAAGAGACCCAGTACTTC. Translated: CASSLGGLIQETQYF.